This T cell receptor beta chain came from a study of technical replicates of blood from several donors. The data were produced by immunoSEQ multiplex PCR, yet TCRdb's version contains in-frame clones alone and is incomplete. The table shows about 16,000 clones, with roughly nine tenths occurring only once. This clone was detected only once. Germline V gene data show CDR1 as KGHSH and CDR2 as LQKENI. The V and J ends lost 6 bases and 2 bases, in that order; junction bases with no gene match: 10. The CDR3 extends over 16 amino acids. Source material: PBMCs. The chain is built from TRBV18 and TRBJ2-7, with 10 positions matching TRBD1. The source is a human donor in good health. DNA of the CDR3: TGTGCCAGCTCCCGTAAGGGGACAGGGGATGCCTACGAGCAGTACTTC. It codes for CASSRKGTGDAYEQYF. Drawing the rest from reference TRBV18 and TRBJ2-7, the complete variable domain is NAGVMQNPRHLVRRRGQEARLRCSPMKGHSHVYWYRQLPEEGLKFMVYLQKENIIDESGMPKERFSAEFPKEGPSILRIQQVVRGDSAAYFCASSRKGTGDAYEQYFGPGTRLTVT.